A single sample is the source of the 31 T cell receptor beta chains below, sequenced in a study of cytomegalovirus exposure and HLA in healthy donors. The PCR ran on 60 Vbeta and 13 Jbeta primers. This table comes from immunoSEQ multiplex PCR, and its TCRdb copy is limited to in-frame clones, with some not included. Of 130,000 to 150,000 clones in the sample, roughly 80% were seen once. The sample comprised PBMCs. These receptors all come from a man in his forties in good health and CMV-seropositive.

This chain uses TRBV19 with TRBJ2-7; D not resolved. The CDR3 contains 14 residues. Germline loops: CDR1 LNHDA, CDR2 SQIVND (reference sequence). V was shortened by 2 bases and J by 0 bases, with 8 bases between the two germline ends. The CDR3 here is CASSISSNSYEQYF. In nucleotides, the CDR3 is TGTGCCAGTAGTATATCGAGTAACTCCTACGAGCAGTACTTC.

This clone was seen a few times. This same CDR3 is encoded by further DNA sequences in the sample. The rearrangement joins TRBV7-2 to TRBJ2-5; tentative D call: TRBD1 (6 bases). The germline CDR1 and CDR2 sequences are SGHTA and FQGNSA. The germline V and J ends were trimmed by 4 bases and 1 base, with 7 bases remaining between them. This CDR3 spans 13 amino acids. CDR3 bases: TGTGCCAGCAGCTACAGGGTCCAAGAGACCCAGTACTTC. Encoded protein: CASSYRVQETQYF. The full variable domain, rest sourced from reference TRBV7-2 and TRBJ2-5, is GAGVSQSPSNKVTEKGKDVELRCDPISGHTALYWYRQSLGQGLEFLIYFQGNSAPDKSGLPSDRFSAERTGGSVSTLTIQRTQQEDSAVYLCASSYRVQETQYFGPGTRLLVL.

The chain links TRBV7-9 to TRBJ2-4; the match to TRBD1 covers 7 bases. The V and J ends lost 5 bases and 4 bases, in that order; junction bases with no gene match: 5. The CDR3 length is 14 residues. Germline V gene lookup returns CDR1 SEHNR and CDR2 FQNEAQ (reference sequence). The CDR3 here is CASSREGAKNIQYF. The CDR3 DNA is TGTGCCAGCAGCCGAGAGGGGGCTAAAAACATTCAGTACTTC. Supplemented by reference TRBV7-9 and TRBJ2-4, the full variable domain reads DTGVSQNPRHKITKRGQNVTFRCDPISEHNRLYWYRQTLGQGPEFLTYFQNEAQLEKSRLLSDRFSAERPKGSFSTLEIQRTEQGDSAMYLCASSREGAKNIQYFGAGTRLSVL.

The chain links TRBV6-5 to TRBJ1-2; 7 bases align to TRBD1. The length of the CDR3 is 14 residues. The J segment lost 0 bases and the V segment lost 6 bases, leaving 4 bases of the junction unmatched. CDR1 and CDR2 (germline): MNHEY, SVGAGI. The CDR3 is CASSSGQTNYGYTF. DNA of the CDR3: TGTGCCAGCAGCTCGGGACAGACTAACTATGGCTACACCTTC.

This chain joins TRBV19 and TRBJ1-5, with D tentatively TRBD1 (6 bases). CDR3 length equals 15 residues. Germline assignment: CDR1 LNHDA and CDR2 SQIVND (reference sequence). V was trimmed by 5 bases and J by 6 bases, leaving 17 bases between them. The CDR3 DNA sequence: TGTGCCAGTAGTCCACAGGGCAGGGTGGCTCAGCCCCAGCATTTT. Protein: CASSPQGRVAQPQHF.

This clone was recorded once. V usage is TRBV10-2 and J usage is TRBJ2-3; 8 bases line up with TRBD2. J was trimmed by 8 bases and V by 5 bases; bases with no gene match: 21. The germline V gene has CDR1 WSHSY and CDR2 SAAADI. This CDR3 is built from 18 residues. The CDR3 is CASSLNPGGSGASGTQYF. Written as DNA, the CDR3 is TGCGCCAGCAGTCTGAACCCGGGAGGTAGCGGGGCCTCTGGTACGCAGTATTTT.

This chain joins TRBV7-6 and TRBJ1-5, with 7 bases identical to TRBD1. V lost 1 base, J lost 0 bases, and 3 bases stayed unmatched. Per germline, CDR1 SGHVS and CDR2 FNYEAQ. This CDR3 contains 16 residues. The CDR3 reads CASSLETGLSNQPQHF. CDR3 coding DNA: TGTGCCAGCAGCTTAGAGACAGGGCTTAGCAATCAGCCCCAGCATTTT.

The chain has TRBV5-4 and TRBJ2-1, with D possibly matching TRBD1 (6 bases). The CDR3 loop spans 15 amino acids. Trimming shortened V by 4 bases and J by 3 bases, and 14 bases separated the two germline ends. Germline assignment: CDR1 SGHNT and CDR2 YYREEE (reference sequence). The CDR3 loop reads CASSPPGQSYNEQFF. Here the CDR3 DNA reads TGTGCCAGCAGCCCTCCGGGACAAAGCTACAATGAGCAGTTCTTC.

The chain is built from TRBV4-1 and TRBJ1-5; 8 nucleotides match TRBD1. Germline trimming cut 0 bases from V and 7 bases from J; bases unmatched to any gene: 8. From germline, CDR1 is MGHRA and CDR2 YSYEKL. CDR3 size: 16 residues. CDR3: CASSQDWGQEGQPQHF. The DNA for the CDR3 is TGCGCCAGCAGCCAAGATTGGGGACAGGAGGGGCAGCCCCAGCATTTT.

The chain carries TRBV11-1 and TRBJ2-5; the D is unclear. From germline, CDR1 is SGHAT and CDR2 FQDESV (reference sequence). CDR3 length: 14 amino acids. With 1 base removed from V and 7 bases from J, the gap between germline ends came to 13 bases. As DNA, the CDR3 is TGTGCCAGCAGCTTAGTCGCTCGCACCGGGACCCAGTACTTC. Amino acid sequence: CASSLVARTGTQYF.

The V gene is TRBV9, the J gene TRBJ2-5; 12 bases agree with TRBD2. The trim removed 4 bases at V and 5 bases at J, leaving 9 bases unmatched. CDR1 SGDLS and CDR2 YYNGEE come from the germline V gene. The CDR3 extends over 16 amino acids. Here the CDR3 reads CASSLSSGRARETQYF. In nucleotides, the CDR3 is TGTGCCAGCAGCCTCTCTAGCGGGAGGGCCAGGGAGACCCAGTACTTC.

In this sample, this clone turned up a few times. The gene calls are TRBV11-3 and TRBJ2-3, with D perhaps TRBD1 (6 bases). This CDR3 spans 15 amino acids. Germline CDR1 is SGHNT and CDR2 is YENEEA. The germline V and J ends were trimmed by 1 base and 2 bases, with 10 bases remaining between them. CDR3 in amino acids: CASSLGGGDTDTQYF. The CDR3 DNA follows: TGTGCCAGCAGCTTAGGAGGGGGTGACACAGATACGCAGTATTTT.

The DNA of the CDR3 is TGTGCCAGCAGTGACTCGTGGGACAGGTTAAATCAGCCCCAGCATTTT. Translated, it gives CASSDSWDRLNQPQHF. V usage is TRBV6-4 and J usage is TRBJ1-5; TRBD1 matches at 8 bases. Germline trimming cut 0 bases from V and 4 bases from J; bases unmatched to any gene: 5. Germline CDR1 is MRHNA and CDR2 is SNTAGT. The CDR3 spans 16 residues.

The gene calls are TRBV6-5 and TRBJ2-5, with D possibly TRBD2 on 6 matching bases. The CDR3 is made up of 15 amino acids. Deletions cut 0 bases from V and 2 bases from J, with 10 bases between. Germline lookup yields CDR1 MNHEY and CDR2 SVGAGI. The CDR3 loop is CASSYSFAGQETQYF. Written as DNA, the CDR3 is TGTGCCAGCAGTTACTCATTCGCGGGACAAGAGACCCAGTACTTC.

This clone has only a few counts. The chain recombines TRBV27 with TRBJ2-3; 14 bases line up with TRBD2. The CDR3 consists of 16 residues. The germline CDR1 and CDR2 sequences are MNHEY and SMNVEV (reference sequence). V dropped 5 bases and J dropped 7; count of bases not matched to a gene: 8. The CDR3, as DNA: TGTGCCAGCAGTACCTGGACTAGCGGGAGGACGAATACGCAGTATTTT. It is translated as CASSTWTSGRTNTQYF.

This clone was picked up one time. This rearrangement joins TRBV18 to TRBJ2-1; 7 nucleotides agree with TRBD2. Germline-derived CDR1 and CDR2 are KGHSH and LQKENI. Trimming cost V 6 bases and J 1 base; bases outside gene matches: 9. CDR3 size: 16 residues. CDR3 in DNA: TGTGCCAGCTCTCCAAGACTAGCAGATTCCTACAATGAGCAGTTCTTC. Translated, it gives CASSPRLADSYNEQFF. Full variable domain (outside the CDR3, taken from reference TRBV18 and TRBJ2-1): NAGVMQNPRHLVRRRGQEARLRCSPMKGHSHVYWYRQLPEEGLKFMVYLQKENIIDESGMPKERFSAEFPKEGPSILRIQQVVRGDSAAYFCASSPRLADSYNEQFFGPGTRLTVL.

The chain employs TRBV21-1 and TRBJ2-5; TRBD2 is the table's D call, not checked against the DNA. TRBV21-1 is shown as a pseudogene. There are 14 residues in the CDR3. The DNA of the CDR3 is TGTGCCAGCAGGGGGCGGGGGGGACAAGAGACCCAGTACTTC. Protein: CASRGRGGQETQYF.

The gene calls are TRBV6-5 and TRBJ1-1; 10 positions agree with TRBD1. The CDR3 spans 14 residues. With 4 bases clipped from V and 7 bases from J, the junction kept 6 bases outside the gene matches. CDR1 and CDR2 (germline): MNHEY, SVGAGI. CDR3 sequence reads: CASSSPGQGIEAFF. The CDR3 bases are TGTGCCAGCAGTTCCCCGGGACAGGGGATTGAAGCTTTCTTT.

V is TRBV6-1 and J is TRBJ2-1; D is unclear. Between the trimmed V and J ends, which lost 3 bases and 4 bases, there was a span of 13 bases. The CDR3 is 15 residues long. CDR1 is MNHNS, CDR2 SASEGT, per germline. DNA for the CDR3: TGTGCCAGCAGTGACCCCCGAACTTATTACAATGAGCAGTTCTTC. Translating it yields CASSDPRTYYNEQFF.

The chain recombines TRBV6-5 with TRBJ2-2; 11 positions match TRBD2. Germline V gives CDR1 MNHEY, CDR2 SVGAGI. V shed 2 bases, J shed 4 bases, and the junction held 3 bases outside the gene matches. The CDR3 consists of 16 residues. For the CDR3, the DNA is TGTGCCAGCAGTTACAGGACTAGCGGGTCCACCGGGGAGCTGTTTTTT. Translation: CASSYRTSGSTGELFF.

This clone was detected only a few times. This CDR3 reads CASSLGNTGTQETQYF. DNA of the CDR3: TGTGCCAGCAGCTTAGGAAATACCGGGACACAAGAGACCCAGTACTTC. The chain links TRBV11-2 to TRBJ2-5; D perhaps matches TRBD1 (6 bases). Germline V gene data show CDR1 as SGHAT and CDR2 as FQNNGV. V gave up 1 base and J gave up 2 bases, with 14 bases separating them. This CDR3 is built from 16 residues. The full variable domain, completed using reference TRBV11-2 and TRBJ2-5, is EAGVAQSPRYKIIEKRQSVAFWCNPISGHATLYWYQQILGQGPKLLIQFQNNGVVDDSQLPKDRFSAERLKGVDSTLKIQPAKLEDSAVYLCASSLGNTGTQETQYFGPGTRLLVL.

This clone is a singleton in its sample. V usage is TRBV30 and J usage is TRBJ2-5; 11 bases line up with TRBD1. From germline, CDR1 is GTSNPN and CDR2 SVGIG (reference sequence). The junction had 16 bases not matched to a gene; V was cut back by 0 bases and J by 4 bases. CDR3 length: 19 amino acids. The CDR3 sequence is CAWSVRRSFSDRGRETQYF. The CDR3, as DNA: TGTGCCTGGAGTGTCCGCCGCTCCTTTTCGGACAGGGGGCGAGAGACCCAGTACTTC.

V and J are TRBV9 and TRBJ2-7; 12 positions agree with TRBD1. Germline assignment: CDR1 SGDLS and CDR2 YYNGEE. Losses at the gene ends were 3 bases for V and 7 bases for J; bases not matched to a gene: 5. The CDR3 is 14 amino acids. As DNA, the CDR3 is TGTGCCAGCAGCGAGGGACAGGGGGCGCGGGAGCAGTACTTC. It specifies CASSEGQGAREQYF.

This clone has only a few counts. V usage is TRBV2 and J usage is TRBJ2-5, with TRBD2 identical over 13 bases. The CDR3 totals 17 residues. CDR1 is SNHLY and CDR2 is FYNNEI in the germline V gene. V was clipped by 0 bases and J by 14 bases; unmatched bases: 15. The CDR3 loop is CASSEAGTSGISSDPYF. As DNA, the CDR3 is TGTGCCAGCAGTGAAGCAGGGACTAGCGGGATCTCAAGCGACCCCTACTTC. The whole variable domain, filled in from reference TRBV2 and TRBJ2-5, reads EPEVTQTPSHQVTQMGQEVILRCVPISNHLYFYWYRQILGQKVEFLVSFYNNEISEKSEIFDDQFSVERPDGSNFTLKIRSTKLEDSAMYFCASSEAGTSGISSDPYFGPGTRLLVL.

This sequence joins TRBV5-6 and TRBJ1-1, with 9 bases identical to TRBD1. Germline V gene lookup returns CDR1 SGHDT and CDR2 YYEEEE. This CDR3 has 14 residues. V shed 3 bases and J 6 bases; nucleotides not matched to a gene: 6. CDR3 sequence reads: CASSWGTGWSEAFF. In DNA, the CDR3 is TGTGCCAGCAGCTGGGGGACAGGGTGGTCTGAAGCTTTCTTT. Variable domain in full (rest from reference TRBV5-6 and TRBJ1-1): DAGVTQSPTHLIKTRGQQVTLRCSPKSGHDTVSWYQQALGQGPQFIFQYYEEEERQRGNFPDRFSGHQFPNYSSELNVNALLLGDSALYLCASSWGTGWSEAFFGQGTRLTVV.

The CDR3 region has the DNA TGTGCCAGTAGTATATGGGGGAGGGATGGACCCCAGCATTTT. Protein: CASSIWGRDGPQHF. The V call is TRBV19, the J call TRBJ1-5; D might be TRBD1 (5 bases). V gave up 2 bases and J gave up 10 bases, with 15 bases separating them. The CDR3 is 14 amino acids. The germline gives CDR1 LNHDA, CDR2 SQIVND (reference sequence).

A remark on this clone: The germline gene is not matched at one end of the junction; a read error may be the cause. V and J are TRBV2 and TRBJ1-5; 8 bases map to TRBD1. The germline V gene encodes CDR1 SNHLY and CDR2 FYNNEI. This CDR3 spans 14 amino acids. The CDR3 DNA is TGTGCCAGCAGTGATGCAGGGGGCTATCAGTCCCAGCATTTT. Translated, it gives CASSDAGGYQSQHF.

The V and J genes are TRBV7-9 and TRBJ2-5, with a weak D call TRBD1 (6 bases). The tail of the sequence fits TRBJ2-7 better, so the J call may be wrong. This CDR3 spans 15 amino acids. CDR1 is SEHNR and CDR2 is FQNEAQ in the germline V gene (reference sequence). CDR3 protein: CASSAGEGEKREQYF. In DNA, the CDR3 is TGTGCCAGCAGCGCCGGCGAGGGGGAGAAGCGCGAGCAGTACTTC.

Notes on this clone: Other nucleotide sequences in the sample specify the same CDR3. The rearrangement uses TRBV6-1 and TRBJ1-5; D remains ambiguous. This CDR3 spans 15 amino acids. Per germline, CDR1 MNHNS and CDR2 SASEGT. Trimming cost V 5 bases and J 2 bases, with 13 bases left between them. CDR3 loop: CASSPGDSGNQPQHF. For the CDR3, the DNA is TGTGCCAGCAGTCCGGGAGATAGTGGCAATCAGCCCCAGCATTTT.

V usage is TRBV6-5 and J usage is TRBJ1-2; 8 bases fit TRBD1. J was trimmed by 2 bases and V by 10 bases; bases with no gene match: 12. CDR1 MNHEY and CDR2 SVGAGI come from the germline V gene. CDR3 length equals 15 residues. The CDR3 coding sequence is TGTGCCACTACCGGACAGGGATTAGCAAACTATGGCTACACCTTC. It yields the protein CATTGQGLANYGYTF.

The chain recombines TRBV28 with TRBJ1-5; D is unclear. The V end lost 9 bases, the J end lost 0 bases, and 15 bases lay between the germline ends. The germline V gene has CDR1 MDHEN and CDR2 SYDVKM. This CDR3 contains 15 residues. The CDR3 sequence is CASIRTGNSNQPQHF. Written as DNA, the CDR3 is TGTGCCAGTATCCGGACGGGGAATAGCAATCAGCCCCAGCATTTT.